Shown below are 15 T cell receptor beta chains from a single sample sequenced in a study of identical twins. A single record per CDR3 protein comes from TCRdb applying MiXCR to the 5' RACE reads. The profile shows 350,000 to 400,000 distinct CDR3 sequences, approximately 9.1% of them singletons. Sequencing was carried out using naive T cells sorted from blood. The receptors were gathered from a woman between 50 and 59 years old in good health.

This clonotype was seen repeatedly, ten times or more. The chain uses TRBV5-1 and TRBJ2-2; D perhaps matches TRBD1 (5 bases). V lost 0 bases to trimming and J lost 5 bases, with 11 bases between them. This CDR3 region has 15 residues. CDR1 is SGHRS and CDR2 is YFSETQ in the germline V gene. The CDR3 spells CASSLGTTRTGELFF. The CDR3, as DNA: TGCGCCAGCAGCTTGGGGACAACCCGGACCGGGGAGCTGTTTTTT.

This clonotype has more than one count but fewer than ten. V usage is TRBV2 and J usage is TRBJ2-7, with 7 bases lining up with TRBD2. This CDR3 has 14 residues. Germline CDR1 reads SNHLY; CDR2 reads FYNNEI. The J segment lost 3 bases and the V segment lost 3 bases, leaving 5 bases of the junction unmatched. The CDR3 DNA follows: TGTGCCAGCAGTGAGGGGGGGGTCCGCTACGAGCAGTACTTC. Amino acids: CASSEGGVRYEQYF.

The chain carries TRBV20-1 and TRBJ1-5, with 10 bases aligning to TRBD1. V dropped 5 bases and J dropped 6; count of bases not matched to a gene: 4. The germline gives CDR1 DFQATT, CDR2 SNEGSKA (reference sequence). The CDR3 spans 13 residues. The CDR3 protein is CSAGQGGSQPQHF. The CDR3 DNA reads TGCAGTGCTGGACAGGGGGGAAGTCAGCCCCAGCATTTT.

The chain is built from TRBV19 and TRBJ1-5; 7 nucleotides agree with TRBD1. The CDR3 sequence is 14 residues long. V gave up 11 bases and J gave up 5 bases; unmatched junction bases: 12. Germline values: CDR1 LNHDA, CDR2 SQIVND (reference sequence). The CDR3 loop is CAGNRGLGDQPQHF. The DNA for the CDR3 is TGTGCCGGCAACAGGGGACTAGGAGATCAGCCCCAGCATTTT.

The J gene is TRBJ1-2, the V gene TRBV25-1; D unclear. The CDR3 is 13 residues long. Trimming took 7 bases from V and 7 from J, leaving 16 bases between them. From germline, CDR1 is MGHDK and CDR2 SYGVNS. The CDR3 DNA sequence: TGTGCCAGCAAAAGAGAGGGAGGGAGTGGCTACACCTTC. It translates to CASKREGGSGYTF.

This clonotype showed up just a few times. The chain uses TRBV5-6 and TRBJ2-1; perhaps TRBD2 as D (6 bases). The CDR3 is 14 residues long. Germline V lookup: CDR1 SGHDT, CDR2 YYEEEE. Trimming stripped 0 bases from V and 6 bases from J, with 10 bases between. Written as DNA, the CDR3 is TGTGCCAGCAGCTTGGCGGGAGAGTCCAATGAGCAGTTCTTC. This gives the protein CASSLAGESNEQFF. Using reference TRBV5-6 and TRBJ2-1 for the parts outside the CDR3, the full variable domain is DAGVTQSPTHLIKTRGQQVTLRCSPKSGHDTVSWYQQALGQGPQFIFQYYEEEERQRGNFPDRFSGHQFPNYSSELNVNALLLGDSALYLCASSLAGESNEQFFGPGTRLTVL.

V and J are TRBV12-3 or TRBV12-4 and TRBJ2-5; D remains ambiguous. Trimming took off 8 bases at V and 5 bases at J, with 9 bases between the two ends. The CDR3 has 11 amino acids. CDR3 nucleotide sequence: TGTGCCAGCGGATTCCCCGAGACCCAGTACTTC. Translating gives CASGFPETQYF.

This clonotype was counted between two and nine times. The chain uses TRBV21-1 and TRBJ2-3; the D call TRBD2 from the table was never checked on the DNA. TRBV21-1 is reported as a pseudogene. The CDR3 has 17 residues. This chain's CDR3 is CASSKRDYETSTDTQYF. The DNA of the CDR3 is TGTGCCAGCAGCAAACGGGACTACGAAACTAGCACAGATACGCAGTATTTT.

The rearrangement joins TRBV20-1 to TRBJ1-2; the D gene is possibly TRBD1 (5 bases). Germline CDR1 is DFQATT and CDR2 is SNEGSKA (reference sequence). The CDR3 has 14 amino acids. Trimming left V 3 bases short and J 4 bases short, with 15 bases between. CDR3: CSARRAGLIYGYTF. CDR3 in DNA: TGCAGTGCTAGGCGCGCAGGGTTAATCTATGGCTACACCTTC.

This clonotype was seen a handful of times. This rearrangement joins TRBV7-6 to TRBJ2-5; D possibly matches TRBD1 or TRBD2 (5 bases each). Trimming pared 5 bases from V and 0 bases from J, leaving 7 bases between. The length of the CDR3 is 13 residues. In germline, CDR1 is SGHVS, CDR2 FNYEAQ. Written as DNA, the CDR3 is TGTGCCAGCAGCCGAGGGGACCAAGAGACCCAGTACTTC. Translated, it gives CASSRGDQETQYF.

This clonotype was seen a handful of times. The chain carries TRBV7-9 and TRBJ1-1; TRBD1 matches at 7 bases. Germline CDR1 is SEHNR and CDR2 is FQNEAQ (reference sequence). This CDR3 has 15 amino acids. V trimming: 5 bases; J trimming: 7 bases; junction bases outside the gene matches: 13. The CDR3 sequence is CASSPQGRRPYEAFF. The DNA of the CDR3 is TGTGCCAGCAGCCCACAGGGGCGGCGTCCGTATGAAGCTTTCTTT.

The chain employs TRBV7-6 and TRBJ2-1, with D tentatively TRBD1 (6 bases). CDR1 is SGHVS, CDR2 FNYEAQ, per germline. V lost 5 bases, J lost 0 bases, and 11 bases lay in between. The CDR3 consists of 15 residues. CDR3 sequence: CASSHRDNSYNEQFF. The CDR3 DNA is TGTGCCAGCAGCCACCGGGACAACTCCTACAATGAGCAGTTCTTC.

This clonotype appeared a few times. The rearrangement links TRBV20-1 to TRBJ1-2, with 7 nucleotides matching TRBD1. The junction had 8 bases not matched to a gene; V was cut back by 6 bases and J by 7 bases. CDR1 is DFQATT and CDR2 is SNEGSKA in the germline V gene (reference sequence). The CDR3 length is 12 residues. CDR3 sequence: CSAPTGAFGYTF. The CDR3 nucleotides are TGCAGTGCCCCTACAGGGGCCTTTGGCTACACCTTC.

This clonotype occurred a few times. The J gene is TRBJ2-7, the V gene TRBV7-9; 13 bases line up with TRBD2. V shed 5 bases and J 6 bases; nucleotides not matched to a gene: 19. This CDR3 contains 19 residues. Germline V gives CDR1 SEHNR, CDR2 FQNEAQ (reference sequence). The CDR3 coding sequence is TGTGCCAGCAGCCAGGGGATCGGCAGACTAGCGGGAGGCCTGAGCGAGCAGTACGTC. Encoded protein: CASSQGIGRLAGGLSEQYV.

This chain connects TRBV27 to TRBJ1-5; D not certain. The CDR3 covers 14 residues. V was clipped by 2 bases and J by 7 bases, with 12 bases between them. The germline gives CDR1 MNHEY, CDR2 SMNVEV (reference sequence). CDR3 nucleotides: TGTGCCAGCAGTTTAGGCTATAGCGGGCAGCCCCAGCATTTT. Translation gives CASSLGYSGQPQHF.